This passage covers 7 T cell receptor beta chains from one sample sequenced in a study of shared clonotypes between healthy human individuals. Clones were read by immunoSEQ multiplex PCR, and TCRdb kept only the in-frame ones, dropping some. Among some 1 million clones listed, under 80% were seen once. What was sequenced was memory CD4+ T cells sorted from blood. As for subset: CD45RA-negative fraction. These receptors all come from a young man in good health.

V usage is TRBV19 and J usage is TRBJ2-1, with TRBD2 identical over 9 bases. J lost 6 bases, V lost 9 bases, and 3 bases had no gene match. This CDR3 contains 12 residues. Per germline, CDR1 LNHDA and CDR2 SQIVND (reference sequence). As DNA, the CDR3 is TGTGCCAGCGCGGGAGGGGGCAATGAGCAGTTCTTC. It yields the protein CASAGGGNEQFF.

The chain links TRBV18 to TRBJ2-6, with D tentatively TRBD1 (6 bases). The CDR3 has 16 amino acids. CDR1 is KGHSH, CDR2 LQKENI, per germline. Trimming took off 2 bases at V and 0 bases at J, with 8 bases between the two ends. In DNA, the CDR3 is TGTGCCAGCTCACCAGGGACAACCTCTGGGGCCAACGTCCTGACTTTC. Translated: CASSPGTTSGANVLTF.

V gene TRBV6-6 combines with J gene TRBJ2-5, with 7 bases aligning to TRBD1. J lost 4 bases, V lost 0 bases, and 5 bases had no gene match. CDR3 size: 15 residues. CDR1 and CDR2 from the germline V gene are MNHNY and SVGAGI (reference sequence). CDR3 in amino acids: CASSYSRGGRETQYF. In nucleotides, the CDR3 is TGTGCCAGCAGTTACTCGAGAGGGGGCAGAGAGACCCAGTACTTC.

The chain is built from TRBV28 and TRBJ2-1; D possibly corresponds to TRBD2 (5 bases). CDR1 is MDHEN, CDR2 SYDVKM, per germline. Trimming took off 4 bases at V and 10 bases at J, with 11 bases between the two ends. The CDR3 runs to 12 residues. DNA for the CDR3: TGTGCCAGCAGTTCCACTAGTTTCGAGCAGTTCTTC. This translates into CASSSTSFEQFF.

This clone was detected once. The V gene is TRBV7-9, the J gene TRBJ1-3; 8 nucleotides align to TRBD1. Germline trimming cut 1 base from V and 0 bases from J; bases unmatched to any gene: 8. This CDR3 comprises 18 residues. The germline V gene encodes CDR1 SEHNR and CDR2 FQNEAQ (reference sequence). CDR3 region: CASSLGTGRQGSGNTIYF. The DNA for the CDR3 is TGTGCCAGCAGCTTAGGGACAGGGAGACAGGGCTCTGGAAACACCATATATTTT.

The chain uses TRBV6-1 and TRBJ2-5; 11 bases match TRBD2. Trimming took 7 bases from V and 2 from J; bases not matched to a gene: 6. Looked up from germline, CDR1 is MNHNS and CDR2 is SASEGT. CDR3 length equals 15 residues. CDR3 nucleotide sequence: TGTGCCAGCACCTTGACTAGCGGGGATCAAGAGACCCAGTACTTC. The encoded protein is CASTLTSGDQETQYF.

The chain carries TRBV4-3 and TRBJ2-1; D may be TRBD1 or TRBD2 (5 bases each). Between the trimmed V and J ends, which lost 0 bases and 9 bases, there was a span of 12 bases. The CDR3 runs 14 residues. CDR1 and CDR2 from the germline V gene are LGHNA and YSLEER. The CDR3 region has the DNA TGCGCCAGCAGCCAAGAGGGGCGGGTAACTGAGCAGTTCTTC. This translates into CASSQEGRVTEQFF.